This TCR beta chain was sequenced during a study of shared clonotypes between healthy human individuals (dated by TCRdb to about 2020). Background for the entire study: The cohort comprised a couple of women and a few men aged 18 to 49 years. For each donor, three plates each were used for CD4 naive and CD4 memory, two plates were used for CD8 naive, and one plate was used for CD8 memory. To estimate repertoire size and how much clonotypes are shared between individuals, the study performed deep sequencing of blood TCR repertoires from about five healthy adults. To increase sequencing depth and limit assay-specific biases, different laboratories used diverse techniques to prepare libraries and sequence TCR repertoires. Between about 0.94 and 8.9 billion PBMCs per donor were obtained by leukapheresis. Broad study findings and their caveats: Across a handful of donors, about 4.5% of naive CD4, roughly 3.3% of naive CD8, 2% to 2.5% of memory CD4, and approximately 0.4% of memory CD8 clonotypes were shared. Because the study included a small number of donors, the genetic and exposure-history diversity represented was limited. Pairwise subsampling indicated that sequencing depth was expected to affect the degree of clonotype sharing among donors. Sampling was restricted to blood, and TCR repertoires in tissues likely differ from the TCR repertoires found in blood. Estimated clonotype richness was generally larger for naive than for memory subsets. Incomplete sequencing was indicated by rarefaction of sorted-subset datasets, despite the large sequencing depth. Clonotypes shared by all four sorted-subset donors showed higher generation probabilities than non-shared clonotypes.

With regard to this clone: This receptor's antigen is unknown. No per-base quality is available; no much larger clone lies one base away.

V is cut back by 4 bases and J by 4 bases, with 5 bases in the junction unmatched. The CDR3 contains 13 residues, cysteine and phenylalanine counted. The sequence is cut down to CDR3 DNA, 39 bases in frame from base 1. According to the germline V gene (reference sequence), CDR1 reads GTSNPN and CDR2 reads SVGIG. The donors were healthy, HIV-negative adults with no recently reported acute infections or vaccinations. Only Caucasian adults living in Nashville, Tennessee, USA were represented among the donors. Magnetic negative selection was used to enrich CD4+ T cells, after which naive cells were positively selected on CD45RA and the negative fraction became the memory subset. Blood was collected by leukapheresis, and PBMCs were isolated by Ficoll-Histopaque density gradient centrifugation and then cryopreserved in liquid nitrogen vapor phase. Analytical flow cytometry was used to check the purity and quantity of each magnetically sorted T cell population. Genomic DNA was isolated from every sorted fraction and measured by UV absorbance on a Nanodrop 2000c.

TCR CDR3 regions were amplified from genomic DNA by multiplex PCR using the deep immunoSEQ assay. Genomic DNA extracted from each cell subset was distributed evenly over all wells of several immunoSEQ 96-well plates, and each plate served as one replicate. For sorted subsets, around 200 ng genomic DNA, equal to 30,000 or so T cell genomes, was loaded into each replicate PCR. Purified libraries were quantified with a Qubit 3.0 fluorometer, sized on a Bioanalyzer 2100, and re-quantified with the KAPA Library Quantification kit. Every immunoSEQ 96-well plate was sequenced on a dedicated single-read 150-cycle Illumina NextSeq 550 flow cell. The published analysis was carried out like this. The immunoSEQ output contained only junctional sequences without quality scores, so filtering could not match that applied to full-length reads. To assign V/J genes and CDR3, sequences were annotated against IMGT germline references using PyIR, a Python wrapper for IgBLAST v1.9. Reads were filtered out if the reads had weak V/J assignments (E-value above 1e-6), no CDR3, stop codons, out-of-frame junctions, or ambiguous translated residues. V3J clonotypes were defined as sequences sharing the same inferred V gene, J gene, and CDR3 amino acid sequence. To compute the percentage overlap between repertoires, the number of shared unique clonotypes was divided by the size of the smaller repertoire. Richness of each repertoire was evaluated using RTK rarefaction, the Chao1 estimator, and Recon v2.1 estimates of unobserved clonotypes. For all TCRbeta clonotypes obtained by the gDNA method from a handful of donors, generation probabilities were computed with OLGA. TCRdb retrieved this table from immuneACCESS and kept in-frame rearrangements only. Not all clones are present; in checked studies, unresolved V genes account for under half, and no reason is known for the remainder. V, J and clone size are taken as reported in that table, and D and trimming were inferred from the DNA itself. This sample lists millions of clones; 85% to 95% were detected once. 0.13% of the sample comes from the top ten.

The sequence was collected from a man between 18 and 35 years old in good health. The V and J genes are TRBV30 and TRBJ2-7, and TRBD1 aligns with 9 junction nucleotides. The sample was naive CD4+ T cells sorted from blood. The cell subset or site label corresponds to: CD45RA+ positively selected. The DNA is as follows: TGTGCCTGGAAGGACAGGGGAACGTACGAGCAGTACTTC. Translation gives CAWKDRGTYEQYF.